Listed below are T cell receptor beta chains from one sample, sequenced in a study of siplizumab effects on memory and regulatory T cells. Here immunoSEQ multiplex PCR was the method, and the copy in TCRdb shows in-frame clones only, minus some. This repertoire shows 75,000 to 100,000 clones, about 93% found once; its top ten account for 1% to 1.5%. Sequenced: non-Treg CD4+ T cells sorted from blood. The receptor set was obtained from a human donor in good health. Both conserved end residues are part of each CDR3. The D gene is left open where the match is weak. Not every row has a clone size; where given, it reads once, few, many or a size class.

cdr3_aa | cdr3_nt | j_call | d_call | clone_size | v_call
CASSLDPQTDTQYF | TGCGCCAGCAGCTTGGATCCACAAACAGATACGCAGTATTTT | TRBJ2-3 | . | . | TRBV5-1
CASSHGYKGGPYNEQFF | TGTGCCAGTAGCCATGGGTATAAGGGGGGACCCTACAATGAGCAGTTCTTC | TRBJ2-1 | . | . | TRBV19
CASLWGEGRGEAFF | TGTGCCAGCTTGTGGGGAGAAGGTAGGGGTGAAGCTTTCTTT | TRBJ1-1 | . | . | TRBV2
CASSVGDGISRAFF | TGTGCCAGCAGCGTAGGTGACGGCATCTCTCGGGCTTTCTTT | TRBJ1-1 | . | . | TRBV9
CASSSDRVWGETQYF | TGCGCCAGCAGCTCGGACAGGGTCTGGGGGGAGACCCAGTACTTC | TRBJ2-5 | TRBD1 | . | TRBV5-1
CASSGGTGEEQYF | TGTGCCAGCTCTGGTGGGACGGGAGAAGAGCAGTACTTC | TRBJ2-7 | . | . | TRBV18
CATSRERAAEQQYF | TGTGCCACCAGCAGAGAGCGGGCAGCCGAGCAGCAGTACTTC | TRBJ2-7 | . | once | TRBV15
CAWSGRSPFDFSGANVLTF | TGTGCCTGGAGTGGGCGGTCTCCGTTTGATTTCTCTGGGGCCAACGTCCTGACTTTC | TRBJ2-6 | . | . | TRBV30
CASSGARGEETQYF | TGTGCCAGTAGTGGTGCCCGTGGGGAAGAGACCCAGTACTTC | TRBJ2-5 | . | . | TRBV19
CASSSGTAFGQPQHF | TGTGCCAGCAGCTCCGGGACCGCATTCGGTCAGCCCCAGCATTTT | TRBJ1-5 | . | . | TRBV5-8
CASSTWEGGELFF | TGTGCCAGCAGCACTTGGGAAGGCGGGGAGCTGTTTTTT | TRBJ2-2 | . | . | TRBV27
CASEQGSSYGYTF | TGTGCCAGCGAGCAGGGGTCCAGCTATGGCTACACCTTC | TRBJ1-2 | . | . | TRBV28
CASSYRTGANTGELFF | TGTGCCAGCAGTTACCGGACAGGGGCAAACACCGGGGAGCTGTTTTTT | TRBJ2-2 | TRBD1 | . | TRBV6-5
CASSKGRGYEQYF | TGTGCCAGCAGTAAAGGGAGGGGATACGAGCAGTACTTC | TRBJ2-7 | TRBD2 | . | TRBV6-5
CASSPDRNQPQHF | TGTGCCAGCTCACCCGACAGGAATCAGCCCCAGCATTTT | TRBJ1-5 | . | . | TRBV18
CASSLKVQQNTEAFF | TGCGCCAGCAGCTTGAAGGTCCAGCAGAACACTGAAGCTTTCTTT | TRBJ1-1 | . | . | TRBV5-1
CASSLDGYGYTF | TGTGCCAGCAGCTTAGACGGCTATGGCTACACCTTC | TRBJ1-2 | . | . | TRBV7-9
CASSPSQGQETQYF | TGTGCCAGCTCACCCTCCCAGGGGCAAGAGACCCAGTACTTC | TRBJ2-5 | . | . | TRBV18
CASSRGLPYEQYF | TGCGCCAGCAGCAGGGGGCTTCCCTACGAGCAGTACTTC | TRBJ2-7 | TRBD1 | few | TRBV5-1
CASSQATGTLAYEQYF | TGTGCCAGCAGCCAAGCAACCGGGACCCTTGCCTACGAGCAGTACTTC | TRBJ2-7 | . | . | TRBV14
CASSGLTYEQYF | TGTGCCAGCAGTGGGTTAACCTACGAGCAGTACTTC | TRBJ2-7 | . | . | TRBV6-1
CASKGGTGELFF | TGTGCCAGCAAGGGGGGTACCGGGGAGCTGTTTTTT | TRBJ2-2 | . | . | TRBV2
CASSSNEKLFF | TGTGCCAGCAGTTCCAATGAAAAACTGTTTTTT | TRBJ1-4 | . | . | TRBV6-9
CASSPSGANNEQFF | TGTGCCAGCTCACCTAGCGGGGCAAACAATGAGCAGTTCTTC | TRBJ2-1 | TRBD2 | once | TRBV18